This T cell receptor beta chain was found in a study of blood T cells in healthy people across ages. Study observations and caveats: Long-lived donors exceeded aged donors in naive CD4+ cells and diversity.

The CDR3 is 13 residues long. Per the germline V gene, CDR1 is MNHEY and CDR2 is SVGAGI. This clonotype was seen only a few times. The antigen remains undetermined. With a J-beta primer mix and a sample-barcoded 5' primer, a second PCR ran about 7 to 12 cycles. Sequencing of every sample gave 3 million or more CDR3-containing paired-end reads. TCRdb fed the 5' RACE reads into MiXCR, producing one record per CDR3 protein. This sample has 650,000 to 1,000,000 distinct CDR3 sequences; around 36% occur once, and the top ten carry about an eighth. Sequenced material: blood. J is TRBJ2-1 and V is TRBV6-5, with no clear D. With the DNA end fitting TRBJ2-7 better, the J assignment may be wrong. The TCR comes from a man aged 18-30 years in good health. CDR3 sequence: CASSYGSDNEQYF. In DNA, the CDR3 is TGTGCCAGCAGTTACGGGTCCGACAATGAGCAGTACTTC.